Listed here are 30 T cell receptor beta chains from one sample, sequenced in a study of T cell changes during pregnancy in multiple sclerosis. The assay was immunoSEQ multiplex PCR, and TCRdb's table has in-frame clones only and misses some. The table includes some 38,000 clones, more than 85% detected once. The sample was CD8+ T cells from peripheral blood mononuclear cells, taken after pregnancy. Every receptor here comes from a female donor with multiple sclerosis, enrolled in a pregnancy study.

The rearrangement uses TRBV2 and TRBJ1-1; no definite D call. From germline, CDR1 is SNHLY and CDR2 FYNNEI. This CDR3 has 11 residues. Trimming cost V 8 bases and J 7 bases, with 11 bases left between them. CDR3 loop: CASETGIEAFF. In nucleotides, the CDR3 is TGTGCCAGCGAAACGGGGATTGAAGCTTTCTTT. The whole variable domain, remainder taken from reference TRBV2 and TRBJ1-1, is EPEVTQTPSHQVTQMGQEVILRCVPISNHLYFYWYRQILGQKVEFLVSFYNNEISEKSEIFDDQFSVERPDGSNFTLKIRSTKLEDSAMYFCASETGIEAFFGQGTRLTVV.

The rearrangement links TRBV9 to TRBJ2-7; 8 positions match TRBD2. CDR3 size: 16 residues. Trimming cost V 4 bases and J 2 bases; bases outside gene matches: 11. CDR1 is SGDLS and CDR2 is YYNGEE in the germline V gene. CDR3 amino acids: CASSPEGAGETYEQYF. In nucleotides, the CDR3 is TGTGCCAGCAGCCCCGAGGGAGCGGGGGAGACCTACGAGCAGTACTTC.

The V and J genes are TRBV7-8 and TRBJ2-1; 9 nucleotides match TRBD2. The CDR3 loop spans 16 amino acids. After removal of 1 base from V and 5 bases from J, the junction contained 6 bases not matched to a gene. CDR1 is SGHVS and CDR2 is FQNEAQ in the germline V gene. CDR3 DNA sequence: TGTGCCAGCAGCTTAGAGGATAGACTAGCGGACAATGAGCAGTTCTTC. Residues: CASSLEDRLADNEQFF.

The J gene is TRBJ1-1, the V gene TRBV6-4; possible D gene TRBD1, 5 bases. The CDR3 contains 13 residues. CDR1 and CDR2 (germline): MRHNA, SNTAGT. Between the trimmed V and J ends, which lost 6 bases and 2 bases, there was a span of 10 bases. CDR3 in amino acids: CASRFQGNTEAFF. CDR3 nucleotide sequence: TGTGCCAGCAGATTTCAGGGTAACACTGAAGCTTTCTTT.

V is TRBV6-1 and J is TRBJ1-1; D ambiguous. The CDR3 is 13 residues long. The V gene lost 7 bases and the J gene lost 3 bases, with 12 bases spanning the gap. The germline CDR1 and CDR2 sequences are MNHNS and SASEGT. The DNA of the CDR3 is TGTGCCAGCACGAAGGGAGGGTACACTGAAGCTTTCTTT. Its translation is CASTKGGYTEAFF.

This clone was observed a single time. This chain connects TRBV7-9 to TRBJ1-3; TRBD1 is a possible D gene (5 bases). Trimming stripped 5 bases from V and 3 bases from J, with 14 bases between. Germline lookup yields CDR1 SEHNR and CDR2 FQNEAQ (reference sequence). This CDR3 is built from 15 residues. The CDR3: CASSPRDWGGNTIYF. CDR3 DNA: TGTGCCAGCAGCCCGCGGGACTGGGGTGGAAACACCATATATTTT. Drawing the rest from reference TRBV7-9 and TRBJ1-3, the complete variable domain is DTGVSQNPRHKITKRGQNVTFRCDPISEHNRLYWYRQTLGQGPEFLTYFQNEAQLEKSRLLSDRFSAERPKGSFSTLEIQRTEQGDSAMYLCASSPRDWGGNTIYFGEGSWLTVV.

The V and J genes are TRBV6-1 and TRBJ1-1; 8 bases line up with TRBD1. The CDR3 has 15 amino acids. Germline lookup yields CDR1 MNHNS and CDR2 SASEGT. V lost 6 bases and J lost 3; bases outside the gene matches: 9. In DNA form, the CDR3 reads TGTGCCAGCAGACTACTCAGGGGGCGGGACACTGAAGCTTTCTTT. Translated: CASRLLRGRDTEAFF.

The V call is TRBV11-2, the J call TRBJ2-3; 9 bases are a match to TRBD2. The V and J ends lost 6 bases and 1 base, in that order; junction bases with no gene match: 14. This CDR3 has 18 residues. Germline V CDR1 and CDR2: SGHAT, FQNNGV. The CDR3 sequence is CASSHSGGSYFGTDTQYF. The CDR3 coding sequence is TGTGCCAGCAGTCACAGCGGGGGGTCGTATTTTGGCACAGATACGCAGTATTTT.

This chain uses TRBV27 with TRBJ2-1; 7 nucleotides agree with TRBD1. Germline trimming cut 7 bases from V and 5 bases from J; bases unmatched to any gene: 11. The length of the CDR3 is 15 residues. CDR1 and CDR2 from the germline V gene are MNHEY and SMNVEV (reference sequence). Here the CDR3 reads CASKTTGALNNEQFF. CDR3 in DNA: TGTGCCAGCAAGACCACAGGGGCCCTTAACAATGAGCAGTTCTTC.

The chain carries TRBV27 and TRBJ1-5; TRBD1 is a possible D gene (5 bases). V was shortened by 2 bases and J by 4 bases, with 6 bases between the two germline ends. Germline lookup yields CDR1 MNHEY and CDR2 SMNVEV (reference sequence). This CDR3 spans 13 amino acids. CDR3 in amino acids: CASSLKGNQPQHF. For the CDR3, the DNA is TGTGCCAGCAGTTTAAAGGGGAATCAGCCCCAGCATTTT.

The chain joins TRBV28 to TRBJ2-3; 8 bases fit TRBD1. CDR3 length: 17 amino acids. Per the germline V gene, CDR1 is MDHEN and CDR2 is SYDVKM. V lost 3 bases, J lost 7 bases, and 15 bases stayed unmatched. CDR3 DNA sequence: TGTGCCAGCAGTTTCCCCCGGACAGGGTTTCGATCGTATACGCAGTATTTT. Translation: CASSFPRTGFRSYTQYF.

This chain links TRBV10-3 with TRBJ2-1; 11 nucleotides align to TRBD1. The CDR3 length is 17 residues. Per germline, CDR1 ENHRY and CDR2 SYGVKD. Losses at the gene ends were 3 bases for V and 10 bases for J; bases not matched to a gene: 14. For the CDR3, the DNA is TGTGCCATCAGTGACCCCTACCGGGACAGGGGGGACGGGGAGCAGTTCTTC. The encoded protein is CAISDPYRDRGDGEQFF.

V usage is TRBV10-3 and J usage is TRBJ1-1, with TRBD1 identical over 8 bases. In germline, CDR1 is ENHRY, CDR2 SYGVKD. This CDR3 region has 13 residues. V was clipped by 10 bases and J by 1 base; unmatched bases: 5. For the CDR3, the DNA is TGTGCCAGCTGGGGGACAGGGAACACTGAAGCTTTCTTT. This encodes CASWGTGNTEAFF.

This clone was observed a handful of times. The chain is built from TRBV2 and TRBJ2-1, with TRBD2 matching over 8 bases. The CDR3 covers 16 residues. Germline lookup yields CDR1 SNHLY and CDR2 FYNNEI. V dropped 6 bases and J dropped 4; count of bases not matched to a gene: 11. CDR3 sequence (DNA): TGTGCCAGCAGCCCAGTAGCGGGGTCTTCTTACAATGAGCAGTTCTTC. Residues: CASSPVAGSSYNEQFF.

As DNA, the CDR3 is TGTGCCAGCAGTGAAGCGCGGGTAAACTATGGCTACACCTTC. Translating it yields CASSEARVNYGYTF. V usage is TRBV2 and J usage is TRBJ1-2; D not certain. This CDR3 is 14 amino acids long. Germline V CDR1 and CDR2: SNHLY, FYNNEI. The V end was cut by 0 bases, the J end by 2 bases, with 7 bases between.

The V and J genes are TRBV19 and TRBJ2-7; 9 positions agree with TRBD2. V was clipped by 5 bases and J by 0 bases; unmatched bases: 5. CDR1 and CDR2 from the germline V gene are LNHDA and SQIVND (reference sequence). CDR3 length: 15 residues. DNA for the CDR3: TGTGCCAGTAGTCAGCGGGGGGCCCCCTCCTACGAGCAGTACTTC. Its protein is CASSQRGAPSYEQYF.

The rearrangement uses TRBV27 and TRBJ1-6; 9 positions match TRBD1. V lost 4 bases to trimming and J lost 13 bases; unmatched junction nucleotides: 11. The CDR3 has 15 amino acids. The germline V gene encodes CDR1 MNHEY and CDR2 SMNVEV (reference sequence). The CDR3 spells CASSSGQGTRIPLHF. CDR3 coding DNA: TGTGCCAGCAGTTCAGGACAGGGGACCCGGATCCCCCTCCACTTT.

V gene TRBV6-5 combines with J gene TRBJ2-1; TRBD2 matches 7 bases. This CDR3 contains 16 residues. Germline-derived CDR1 and CDR2 are MNHEY and SVGAGI. V shed 1 base, J shed 2 bases, and the junction held 5 bases outside the gene matches. This CDR3 reads CASSYFWAGAYNEQFF. CDR3 nucleotides: TGTGCCAGCAGTTACTTCTGGGCGGGAGCCTACAATGAGCAGTTCTTC.

The genes are TRBV5-5 and TRBJ2-7; possibly TRBD1 for D (5 bases). The CDR3 consists of 14 residues. The germline V gene has CDR1 SGHKS and CDR2 YYEKEE (reference sequence). The V gene lost 3 bases and the J gene lost 7 bases, with 17 bases spanning the gap. CDR3: CASSWGQGRREQYF. The CDR3 region has the DNA TGTGCCAGCAGCTGGGGCCAGGGTCGTCGTGAGCAGTACTTC.

This clone showed up just once. This chain uses TRBV9 with TRBJ2-6; 8 bases map to TRBD2. The length of the CDR3 is 18 residues. The germline CDR1 and CDR2 sequences are SGDLS and YYNGEE. The V gene end was trimmed by 3 bases and the J gene end by 0 bases; junction bases not matched to a gene: 8. DNA for the CDR3: TGTGCCAGCAGCGCCCGCGGGGGGCCCAGCTCTGGGGCCAACGTCCTGACTTTC. Translation: CASSARGGPSSGANVLTF. Full variable domain (rest looked up from reference TRBV9 and TRBJ2-6): DSGVTQTPKHLITATGQRVTLRCSPRSGDLSVYWYQQSLDQGLQFLIQYYNGEERAKGNILERFSAQQFPDLHSELNLSSLELGDSALYFCASSARGGPSSGANVLTFGAGSRLTVL.

The chain is built from TRBV14 and TRBJ1-4, with 7 positions matching TRBD1. CDR3 length: 16 residues. Germline lookup yields CDR1 SGHDN and CDR2 FVKESK. Trimming at V came to 4 bases and at J to 3 bases, leaving 8 bases not matched to a gene. CDR3 nucleotide sequence: TGTGCCAGCAGCCCCCGACAGGGCGTCCCTAATGAAAAACTGTTTTTT. It translates to CASSPRQGVPNEKLFF.

The CDR3 region has the DNA TGTGCCAGCAGACCCGGACTAGCGGGAGGGCCGGGCACAGATACGCAGTATTTT. Translated: CASRPGLAGGPGTDTQYF. This chain links TRBV5-5 with TRBJ2-3; 15 bases agree with TRBD2. The trim removed 5 bases at V and 1 base at J, leaving 8 bases unmatched. Germline CDR1 and CDR2: SGHKS and YYEKEE (reference sequence). The CDR3 is 18 residues long.

The chain joins TRBV7-9 to TRBJ2-1; 7 nucleotides align to TRBD1. Germline V lookup: CDR1 SEHNR, CDR2 FQNEAQ (reference sequence). After removal of 4 bases from V and 4 bases from J, the junction contained 10 bases not matched to a gene. CDR3 size: 16 residues. The CDR3 protein is CASSSPGKGAYNEQFF. The CDR3 DNA is TGTGCCAGCAGCTCTCCCGGGAAGGGGGCTTACAATGAGCAGTTCTTC.

This rearrangement joins TRBV11-2 to TRBJ2-1, with 8 nucleotides matching TRBD2. The V gene's germline CDR1 is SGHAT and CDR2 FQNNGV. The length of the CDR3 is 16 residues. V lost 1 base and J lost 2; bases outside the gene matches: 4. CDR3 region: CASSLAQAGAYNEQFF. In DNA form, the CDR3 reads TGTGCCAGCAGCTTAGCTCAAGCGGGAGCCTACAATGAGCAGTTCTTC.

This clone was detected only once. This chain joins TRBV7-6 and TRBJ1-3, with D perhaps TRBD1 (5 bases). There are 15 residues in the CDR3. CDR1 is SGHVS and CDR2 is FNYEAQ in the germline V gene. V gave up 4 bases and J gave up 1 base, with 11 bases separating them. Here the CDR3 reads CASSSGGGSGNTIYF. The CDR3 nucleotides are TGTGCCAGCAGCTCCGGCGGGGGTTCTGGAAACACCATATATTTT.

The chain couples TRBV7-8 to TRBJ1-2, with D perhaps matching TRBD1 (6 bases). V was cut by 4 bases and J by 1 base, with 16 bases left in between. This CDR3 comprises 16 residues. Germline V gene lookup returns CDR1 SGHVS and CDR2 FQNEAQ. The CDR3 sequence: CASSSIRGGFNYGYTF. The CDR3 DNA sequence: TGTGCCAGCAGCTCGATCAGGGGAGGGTTTAACTATGGCTACACCTTC. The full variable domain, with the rest looked up from reference TRBV7-8 and TRBJ1-2, is GAGVSQSPRYKVAKRGQDVALRCDPISGHVSLFWYQQALGQGPEFLTYFQNEAQLDKSGLPSDRFFAERPEGSVSTLKIQRTQQEDSAVYLCASSSIRGGFNYGYTFGSGTRLTVV.

This CDR3 reads CASDREETQYF. CDR3 nucleotide sequence: TGTGCCAGCGACAGGGAAGAGACCCAGTACTTC. The chain carries TRBV28 and TRBJ2-5, with 7 bases identical to TRBD1. V lost 8 bases, J lost 3 bases, and 0 bases stayed unmatched. Per germline, CDR1 MDHEN and CDR2 SYDVKM. The CDR3 sequence is 11 residues long.

The chain links TRBV6-4 to TRBJ1-2, with 8 bases lining up with TRBD1. Germline CDR1 and CDR2: MRHNA and SNTAGT. The CDR3 sequence is 14 residues long. V lost 3 bases to trimming and J lost 5 bases; unmatched junction nucleotides: 5. The DNA of the CDR3 is TGTGCCAGCAGTGAAGGGGGACAGGCGTATGGCTACACCTTC. Translation gives CASSEGGQAYGYTF.

The V gene is TRBV28, the J gene TRBJ2-7; D is perhaps TRBD1 (6 bases). The germline gives CDR1 MDHEN, CDR2 SYDVKM. The CDR3 runs 14 residues. The germline V and J ends were trimmed by 3 bases and 3 bases, with 12 bases remaining between them. The DNA of the CDR3 is TGTGCCAGCAGTTTCTCCGGACAGATCTACGAGCAGTACTTC. Translation gives CASSFSGQIYEQYF.

The chain carries TRBV27 and TRBJ1-1, with a tentative D call TRBD1 (5 bases). The V end was cut by 1 base, the J end by 4 bases, with 13 bases between. Germline CDR1 MNHEY, CDR2 SMNVEV (reference sequence). CDR3 size: 15 residues. This CDR3 reads CASSLWGGKTTEAFF. The DNA of the CDR3 is TGTGCCAGCAGTTTATGGGGGGGGAAGACCACTGAAGCTTTCTTT.